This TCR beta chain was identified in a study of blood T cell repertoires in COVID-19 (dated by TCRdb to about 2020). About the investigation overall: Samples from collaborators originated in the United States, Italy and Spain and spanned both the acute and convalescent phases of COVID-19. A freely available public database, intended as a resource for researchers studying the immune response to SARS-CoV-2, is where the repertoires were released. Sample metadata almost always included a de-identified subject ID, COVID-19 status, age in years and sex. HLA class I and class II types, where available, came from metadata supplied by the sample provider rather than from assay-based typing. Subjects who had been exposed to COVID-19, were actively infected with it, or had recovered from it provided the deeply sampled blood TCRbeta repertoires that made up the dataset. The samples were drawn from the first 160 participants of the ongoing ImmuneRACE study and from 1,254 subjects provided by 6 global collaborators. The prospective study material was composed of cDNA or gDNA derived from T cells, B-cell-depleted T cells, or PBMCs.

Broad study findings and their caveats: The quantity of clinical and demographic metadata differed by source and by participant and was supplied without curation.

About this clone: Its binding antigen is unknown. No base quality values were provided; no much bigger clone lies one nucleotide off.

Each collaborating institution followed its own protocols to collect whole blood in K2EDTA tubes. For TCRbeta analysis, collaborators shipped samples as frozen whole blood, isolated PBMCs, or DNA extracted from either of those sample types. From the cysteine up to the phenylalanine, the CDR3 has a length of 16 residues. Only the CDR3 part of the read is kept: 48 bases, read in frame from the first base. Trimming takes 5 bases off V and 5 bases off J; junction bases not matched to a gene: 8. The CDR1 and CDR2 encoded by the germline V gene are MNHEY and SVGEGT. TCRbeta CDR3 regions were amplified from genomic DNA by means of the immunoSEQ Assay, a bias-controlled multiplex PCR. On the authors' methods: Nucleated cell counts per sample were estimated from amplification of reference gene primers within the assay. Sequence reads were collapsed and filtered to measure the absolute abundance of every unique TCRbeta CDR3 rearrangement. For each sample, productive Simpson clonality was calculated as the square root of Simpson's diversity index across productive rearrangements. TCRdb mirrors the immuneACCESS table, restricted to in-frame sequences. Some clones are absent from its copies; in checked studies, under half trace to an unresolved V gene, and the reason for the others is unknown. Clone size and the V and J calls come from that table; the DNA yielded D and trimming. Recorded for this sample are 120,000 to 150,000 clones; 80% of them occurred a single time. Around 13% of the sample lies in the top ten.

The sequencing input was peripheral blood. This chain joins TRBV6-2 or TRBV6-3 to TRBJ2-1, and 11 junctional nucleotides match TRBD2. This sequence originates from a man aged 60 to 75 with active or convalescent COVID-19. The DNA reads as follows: TGTGCCAGCAGTGAGGGACTAGCGGTGACGGACAATGAGCAGTTCTTC. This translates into CASSEGLAVTDNEQFF.